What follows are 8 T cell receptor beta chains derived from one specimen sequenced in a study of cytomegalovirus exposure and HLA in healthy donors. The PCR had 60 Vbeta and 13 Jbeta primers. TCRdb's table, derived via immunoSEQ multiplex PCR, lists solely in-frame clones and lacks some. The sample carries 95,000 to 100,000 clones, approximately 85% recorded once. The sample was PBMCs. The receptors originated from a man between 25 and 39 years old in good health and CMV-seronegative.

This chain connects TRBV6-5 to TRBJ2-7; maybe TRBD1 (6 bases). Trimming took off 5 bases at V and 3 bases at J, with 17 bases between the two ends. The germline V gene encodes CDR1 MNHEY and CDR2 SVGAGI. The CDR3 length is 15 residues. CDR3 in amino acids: CASSPSPDRLYEQYF. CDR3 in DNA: TGTGCCAGCAGTCCCTCTCCGGACAGACTCTACGAGCAGTACTTC.

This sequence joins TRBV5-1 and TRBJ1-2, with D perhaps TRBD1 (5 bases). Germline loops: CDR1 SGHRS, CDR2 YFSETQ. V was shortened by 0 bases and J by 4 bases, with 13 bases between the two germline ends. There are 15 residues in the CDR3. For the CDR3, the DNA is TGCGCCAGCAGCTTGGGACAGACCGGCGGCTATGGCTACACCTTC. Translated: CASSLGQTGGYGYTF.

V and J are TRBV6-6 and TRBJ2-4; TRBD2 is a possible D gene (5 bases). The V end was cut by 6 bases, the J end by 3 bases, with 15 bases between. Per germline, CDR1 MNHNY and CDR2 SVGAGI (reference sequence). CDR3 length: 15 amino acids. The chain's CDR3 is CASSPYTGFKNIQYF. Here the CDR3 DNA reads TGTGCCAGCAGCCCCTACACGGGGTTCAAAAACATTCAGTACTTC.

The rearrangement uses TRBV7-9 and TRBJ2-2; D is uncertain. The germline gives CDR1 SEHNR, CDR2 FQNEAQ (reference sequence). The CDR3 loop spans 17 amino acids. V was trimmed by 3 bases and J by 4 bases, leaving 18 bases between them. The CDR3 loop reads CASSFVLRLRFTGELFF. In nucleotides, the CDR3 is TGTGCCAGCAGCTTCGTACTCAGACTCCGATTCACCGGGGAGCTGTTTTTT. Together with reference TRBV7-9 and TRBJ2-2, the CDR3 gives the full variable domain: DTGVSQNPRHKITKRGQNVTFRCDPISEHNRLYWYRQTLGQGPEFLTYFQNEAQLEKSRLLSDRFSAERPKGSFSTLEIQRTEQGDSAMYLCASSFVLRLRFTGELFFGEGSRLTVL.

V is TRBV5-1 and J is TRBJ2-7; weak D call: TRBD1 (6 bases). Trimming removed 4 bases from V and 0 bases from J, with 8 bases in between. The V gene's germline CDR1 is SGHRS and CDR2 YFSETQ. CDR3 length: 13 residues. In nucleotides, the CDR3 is TGCGCCAGCAGCCCGGACAGCTCCTACGAGCAGTACTTC. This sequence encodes CASSPDSSYEQYF.

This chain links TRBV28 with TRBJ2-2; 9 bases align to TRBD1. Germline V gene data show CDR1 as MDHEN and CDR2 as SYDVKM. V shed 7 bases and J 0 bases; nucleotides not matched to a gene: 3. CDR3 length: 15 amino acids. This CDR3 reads CASNRGRSNTGELFF. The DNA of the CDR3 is TGTGCCAGCAACAGGGGGCGCTCGAACACCGGGGAGCTGTTTTTT. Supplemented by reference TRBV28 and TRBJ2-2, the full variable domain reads DVKVTQSSRYLVKRTGEKVFLECVQDMDHENMFWYRQDPGLGLRLIYFSYDVKMKEKGDIPEGYSVSREKKERFSLILESASTNQTSMYLCASNRGRSNTGELFFGEGSRLTVL.

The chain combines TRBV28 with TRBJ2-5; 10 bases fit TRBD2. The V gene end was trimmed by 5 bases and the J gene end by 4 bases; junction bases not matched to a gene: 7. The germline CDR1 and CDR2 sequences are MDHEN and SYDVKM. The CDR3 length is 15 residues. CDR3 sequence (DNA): TGTGCCAGCAGTCAAGCGGGGGGGCCTAGAGAGACCCAGTACTTC. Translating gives CASSQAGGPRETQYF.

The CDR3 is CSAREGVIGNTIYF. CDR3 sequence (DNA): TGCAGCGCTAGGGAGGGGGTAATTGGAAACACCATATATTTT. This chain connects TRBV29-1 to TRBJ1-3; possibly TRBD1 for D (6 bases). Looked up from germline, CDR1 is SQVTM and CDR2 is ANQGSEA. Trimming removed 7 bases from V and 3 bases from J, with 16 bases in between. This CDR3 has 14 residues.